These T cell receptor beta chains were read from a single sample in a study of cytomegalovirus exposure and HLA in healthy donors. Method: immunoSEQ multiplex PCR; TCRdb's copy keeps in-frame clones and lacks some. This table has some 110,000 clones, 65% to 75% appearing once. Sequenced material: PBMCs. All receptors derive from a man aged 25 to 45 in good health and CMV-seropositive. Each CDR3 is given with its conserved first and last residue. The D gene is left open where the match is weak. Only some rows state a clone size, as once, few, many or a class for expanded clones.

V gene	clone size	J gene	D gene	CDR3 DNA	CDR3 protein
TRBV4-2	.	TRBJ1-4	.	TGTGCCAGCAGCCAAGAGTTGGGGGCAGCTAATGAAAAACTGTTTTTT	CASSQELGAANEKLFF
TRBV28	.	TRBJ2-7	TRBD1	TGTGCCAGCAGTGACACAGGGGACGAGCAGTACTTC	CASSDTGDEQYF
TRBV6-6	.	TRBJ2-3	TRBD1	TGTGCCAGCAGTTCCGGACAGGCCCCAGATACGCAGTATTTT	CASSSGQAPDTQYF
TRBV19	few	TRBJ2-1	.	TGTGCCAGTAGTATTAGCCAGAACAATGAGCAGTTCTTC	CASSISQNNEQFF
TRBV5-1	.	TRBJ2-4	.	TGCGCCAGCAGCTATACAGTAGCCAAAAACATTCAGTACTTC	CASSYTVAKNIQYF
TRBV4-1	.	TRBJ1-1	.	TGCGCCAGCAGTCCCGTGGGTCACCAAGGGGGCACTGAAGCTTTCTTT	CASSPVGHQGGTEAFF
TRBV15	.	TRBJ2-2	.	TGTGCCACCAGCAGAGACACGTCGGGCACCGGGGAGCTGTTTTTT	CATSRDTSGTGELFF
TRBV19	.	TRBJ1-4	.	TGTGCCAGTAGTCAATCAACTAATGAAAAACTGTTTTTT	CASSQSTNEKLFF
TRBV10-3	.	TRBJ1-2	.	TGTGCCATCAGTGAGTCAACAGCGGCGGGTAACTATGGCTACCCCTTC	CAISESTAAGNYGYPF
TRBV10-3	.	TRBJ1-1	.	TGTGCCATCAGTGAGCCCCGAGGGGGTGGTAGCACTGAAGCTTTCTTT	CAISEPRGGGSTEAFF
TRBV28	few	TRBJ1-5	TRBD1	TGTGCCAGCAGTCAATCGACAGGGGCTAGCAATCAGCCCCAGCATTTT	CASSQSTGASNQPQHF
TRBV11-2	few	TRBJ1-6	TRBD1	TGTGCCAGCAGCTGGGGGACAGGGGAAGGCCTCCACTTT	CASSWGTGEGLHF
TRBV27	.	TRBJ1-1	TRBD1	TGTGCCATAAAACGGACAGGGGGCGCGAACACTGAAGCTTTCTTT	CAIKRTGGANTEAFF
TRBV11-2	once	TRBJ2-2	.	TGTGCCAGCAGCGGACGGGGGGCCGTCGGGGAGCTGTTTTTT	CASSGRGAVGELFF
TRBV28	.	TRBJ2-1	.	TGTGCCAGCAGCCAAAGCGAGAATGAGCAGTTCTTC	CASSQSENEQFF
TRBV19	.	TRBJ1-5	.	TGTGCCAGTAGTTCAGGGAGGATGGATCAGCCCCAGCATTTT	CASSSGRMDQPQHF
TRBV5-6	.	TRBJ1-6	.	TGTGCCAGCAGCGGGGGTGAATGGAGGGGTAATTCACCCCTCCACTTT	CASSGGEWRGNSPLHF
TRBV5-4	.	TRBJ1-1	.	TGTGCCAGCAGCCCGGGACATACGAACACTGAAGCTTTCTTT	CASSPGHTNTEAFF
TRBV28	.	TRBJ1-2	.	TGTGCCAGCAGCATCTTCGGTGGGGGGGTCACCTTC	CASSIFGGGVTF
TRBV5-5	.	TRBJ1-2	.	TGTGCCAGCGTATCGGGGGACTATGGCTACACCTTC	CASVSGDYGYTF
TRBV19	.	TRBJ1-5	TRBD1	TGTGCCAGTAGTACCCTTAGGGACAGGGGGCCGCCCCAGCATTTT	CASSTLRDRGPPQHF
TRBV5-1	.	TRBJ2-5	.	TGCGCCAGCAGCTCCTTAGCAGTTGGGGAGACCCAGTACTTC	CASSSLAVGETQYF
TRBV19	.	TRBJ1-6	.	TGTGCCAGTAGTAAACAGGCTTTTGACAATTCACCCCTCCACTTT	CASSKQAFDNSPLHF
TRBV7-8	.	TRBJ2-7	.	TGTGCCAGCAGCTTAGCCGAGGACAAGGGCGAGCAGTACTTC	CASSLAEDKGEQYF
TRBV30	.	TRBJ2-3	.	TGTGCCTGGCGGGAGGGGGCTACAGATACGCAGTATTTT	CAWREGATDTQYF
TRBV6-5	.	TRBJ2-7	.	TGTGCCAGCACGGCAGGGAAAGGCGGGCAGTACTTC	CASTAGKGGQYF
TRBV11-2	.	TRBJ2-3	TRBD2	TGTGCCAGCAGATTTAGCGGGGGGAGCACAGATACGCAGTATTTT	CASRFSGGSTDTQYF
TRBV4-1	.	TRBJ2-3	TRBD2	TGCGCCAGCAGCCAAAGGATAGCGGGGGGGCCTGGTAGCACAGATACGCAGTATTTT	CASSQRIAGGPGSTDTQYF
TRBV5-4	once	TRBJ2-3	TRBD2	TGTGCCAGCAGCTCGGGGACTAGCGGGGGGGGAGATACGCAGTATTTT	CASSSGTSGGGDTQYF
TRBV2	.	TRBJ1-6	.	TGTGCCAGCGGCCGGGAGGATAATTCACCCCTCCACTTT	CASGREDNSPLHF
TRBV30	.	TRBJ2-7	.	TGTGCCTGGGAGAGGGCGGGTTCCGACTACGAGCAGTACTTC	CAWERAGSDYEQYF
TRBV19	.	TRBJ2-1	.	TGTGCCTCAGGAGGGGCAGGGTACAATGAGCAGTTCTTC	CASGGAGYNEQFF
TRBV7-9	.	TRBJ1-5	.	TGTTCCAGCAGCTTAGTTGTGGGGGGAAGGGGCAATCAGCCCCAGCATTTT	CSSSLVVGGRGNQPQHF
TRBV15	.	TRBJ2-5	.	TGTGCCACCAGCAGAGATGGGCAGGGACAAGAGACCCAGTACTTC	CATSRDGQGQETQYF
TRBV4-1	.	TRBJ1-5	.	TGCGCCAGCAGCCAAGATCGACTCGGGGGTCAGCCCCAGCATTTT	CASSQDRLGGQPQHF
TRBV19	.	TRBJ1-1	.	TGTGCCAGTAGTATTGGGGCAGAGAACACTGAAGCTTTCTTT	CASSIGAENTEAFF
TRBV2	.	TRBJ1-5	TRBD1	TGTGCCAGCATTTCGACAGGGGGTCAGCCCCAGCATTTT	CASISTGGQPQHF
TRBV4-1	.	TRBJ1-6	.	TGCGCCAGCAGCCGACAGAAGATGCCACCCCTCCACTTT	CASSRQKMPPLHF
TRBV5-1	.	TRBJ2-3	TRBD2	TGCGCCAGCAGCTTGGCGAGCGGGGGTCGGGGTGATACGCAGTATTTT	CASSLASGGRGDTQYF
TRBV2	.	TRBJ1-1	.	TGTGCCAGCACCGCGTCACAGGCCTCTCCTAGGAACACTGAAGCTTTCTTT	CASTASQASPRNTEAFF
TRBV5-1	.	TRBJ1-2	.	TGCGCCAGCAGCTTGCCGGGGGTGGAGAACTATGGCTACACCTTC	CASSLPGVENYGYTF
TRBV5-1	once	TRBJ2-7	TRBD1	TGCGCCAGCAGCTTGGGACAGGGGGACGAGCAGTACTTC	CASSLGQGDEQYF
TRBV19	.	TRBJ1-5	.	TGTGCCAGTCGGGACGGGACACACAATCAGCCCCAGCATTTT	CASRDGTHNQPQHF
TRBV27	.	TRBJ1-6	TRBD1	TGTGCCAGCAGTTTATCCCCAGGGGGCTATAATTCACCCCTCCACTTT	CASSLSPGGYNSPLHF
TRBV15	.	TRBJ2-1	TRBD2	TGTGCCACCAGCAGAGCCCTACTAGCGGGGGGCCCCAATGAGCAGTTCTTC	CATSRALLAGGPNEQFF
TRBV19	.	TRBJ2-2	TRBD2	TGTGCCAGTAGTCTCCTAGCGGGGAACACCGGGGAGCTGTTTTTT	CASSLLAGNTGELFF
TRBV10-3	.	TRBJ2-3	.	TGTGCCATCAGATACCAGGGAACAGATACGCAGTATTTT	CAIRYQGTDTQYF
TRBV5-5	.	TRBJ1-4	.	TGTGCCAGCAGTAATACAGGGTTGGGTGAAAAACTGTTTTTT	CASSNTGLGEKLFF
TRBV19	once	TRBJ1-1	TRBD1	TGTGCCAGTAGTATGCCCCGCAGGGGGCTCGACACTGAAGCTTTCTTT	CASSMPRRGLDTEAFF
TRBV6-5	.	TRBJ1-1	.	TGTGCCAGCAGTTACTCGACAAATGAAGCTTTCTTT	CASSYSTNEAFF
TRBV6-6	once	TRBJ2-3	.	TGTGCCAGCAGTCCCTTAACCGGGACAGATACGCAGTATTTT	CASSPLTGTDTQYF
TRBV2	few	TRBJ1-4	TRBD1	TGTGCCAGCGGGGGACAGGGACTTCGGGAAAAACTGTTTTTT	CASGGQGLREKLFF
TRBV4-3	.	TRBJ2-2	TRBD1	TGCGCCAGCAGCCCCGAGACAGGGTTAGTGGCCGGGGAGCTGTTTTTT	CASSPETGLVAGELFF
TRBV7-6	.	TRBJ2-7	TRBD2	TGTGCCAGCAGCTTAGAAACGGGACTAAAACGTGAGCAGTACTTC	CASSLETGLKREQYF
TRBV9	.	TRBJ1-1	TRBD1	TGTGCCAGCAGCGTAACGACAGGGTCTGAAGCTTTCTTT	CASSVTTGSEAFF
TRBV6-5	.	TRBJ1-5	TRBD1	TGTGCCAGCAGTGCGAGGACAGGGTCCCAGCCCCAGCATTTT	CASSARTGSQPQHF
TRBV5-1	once	TRBJ2-2	.	TGCGCCAGCAGCTTGGCCGCCCGGCGGGGGCCCCCGAACACCGGGGAGCTGTTTTTT	CASSLAARRGPPNTGELFF
TRBV19	many	TRBJ2-3	TRBD2	TGTGCCAGTAGTATAACTAGCGGGGGCAGGGATACGCAGTATTTT	CASSITSGGRDTQYF
TRBV7-9	.	TRBJ1-3	.	TGTGCCAGCAGCTTTACCGGTAGCGACTCTGGAAACACCATATATTTT	CASSFTGSDSGNTIYF
TRBV7-3	.	TRBJ2-5	.	TGTGCCAGCAGCTTGTACCCCGGACAGCAAGAGACCCAGTACTTC	CASSLYPGQQETQYF